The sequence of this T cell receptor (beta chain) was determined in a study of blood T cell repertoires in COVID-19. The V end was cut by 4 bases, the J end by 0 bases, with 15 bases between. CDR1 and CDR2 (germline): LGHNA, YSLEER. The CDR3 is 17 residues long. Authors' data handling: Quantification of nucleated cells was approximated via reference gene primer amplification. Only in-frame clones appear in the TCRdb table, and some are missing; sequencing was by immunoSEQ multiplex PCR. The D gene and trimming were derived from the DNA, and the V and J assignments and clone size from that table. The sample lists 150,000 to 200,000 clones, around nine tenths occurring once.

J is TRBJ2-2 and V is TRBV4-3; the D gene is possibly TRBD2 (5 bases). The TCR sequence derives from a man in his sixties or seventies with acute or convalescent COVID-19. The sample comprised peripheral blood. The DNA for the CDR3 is TGCGCCAGCAGCCCACCCCGAGGACTCACGAACACCGGGGAGCTGTTTTTT. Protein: CASSPPRGLTNTGELFF.